Below, 14 T cell receptor beta chains from the same sample are listed, as sequenced in a study of blood T cell repertoires in COVID-19. Generated by immunoSEQ multiplex PCR, the TCRdb table keeps only in-frame clones and is missing some. The table has about 200,000 clones, nearly 90% seen once. Specimen: peripheral blood. These receptors all stem from a man aged 55 to 70 with active or convalescent COVID-19.

The chain has TRBV3-1 (or the pseudogene TRBV3-2) and TRBJ2-1; 9 bases map to TRBD2. Germline values: CDR1 LGHDT, CDR2 YNNKEL (reference sequence). Losses at the gene ends were 2 bases for V and 2 bases for J; bases not matched to a gene: 4. The CDR3 has 16 residues. The CDR3 nucleotides are TGTGCCAGCAGCCAACTAGCGGGGTTAACCTACAATGAGCAGTTCTTC. This gives the protein CASSQLAGLTYNEQFF.

Notes on this clone: Other nucleotide sequences from this sample produce the same CDR3. This sequence joins TRBV9 and TRBJ2-2; perhaps TRBD1 as D (6 bases). Germline values: CDR1 SGDLS, CDR2 YYNGEE. Trimming removed 0 bases at V and 6 bases at J, with 6 bases between. This CDR3 spans 13 amino acids. Written as DNA, the CDR3 is TGTGCCAGCAGCGTAGAGGGGGCCGGGGAGCTGTTTTTT. This encodes CASSVEGAGELFF.

The chain joins TRBV5-1 to TRBJ2-7; TRBD2 might be the D (6 bases). The germline V and J ends were trimmed by 5 bases and 7 bases, with 22 bases remaining between them. Germline V gene lookup returns CDR1 SGHRS and CDR2 YFSETQ. The CDR3 runs 15 residues. The CDR3 loop is CASRRGAGVIGEQYF. CDR3 DNA: TGCGCCAGCAGAAGGGGAGCGGGTGTTATAGGGGAGCAGTACTTC. Supplemented by reference TRBV5-1 and TRBJ2-7, the full variable domain reads KAGVTQTPRYLIKTRGQQVTLSCSPISGHRSVSWYQQTPGQGLQFLFEYFSETQRNKGNFPGRFSGRQFSNSRSEMNVSTLELGDSALYLCASRRGAGVIGEQYFGPGTRLTVT.

This chain links TRBV5-1 with TRBJ2-3; 8 bases line up with TRBD2. The V segment lost 0 bases and the J segment 0 bases; nucleotides outside the gene matches: 12. The CDR3 sequence is 19 residues long. Germline values: CDR1 SGHRS, CDR2 YFSETQ. CDR3 in DNA: TGCGCCAGCAGCTTGGTTGCGGCGGGGGGTCAGGCTAGCACAGATACGCAGTATTTT. Its protein is CASSLVAAGGQASTDTQYF.

This clone showed up just a few times. The chain employs TRBV11-2 and TRBJ1-1, with a possible D match to TRBD1 (6 bases). This CDR3 is 15 amino acids long. With 4 bases removed from V and 1 base from J, the gap between germline ends came to 13 bases. In germline, CDR1 is SGHAT, CDR2 FQNNGV. In DNA form, the CDR3 reads TGTGCCAGCAGCTCCCCACAGGGAACGAACACTGAAGCTTTCTTT. Protein product: CASSSPQGTNTEAFF.

The chain links TRBV10-1 to TRBJ1-4; the D is unclear. Germline V lookup: CDR1 WNHNN, CDR2 SYGVQD (reference sequence). V lost 4 bases to trimming and J lost 7 bases, with 16 bases between them. There are 15 residues in the CDR3. CDR3 nucleotide sequence: TGCGCCAGCAGTGGCCCGGGGAGAGTGGGTGAAAAACTGTTTTTT. Its translation is CASSGPGRVGEKLFF.

The chain is built from TRBV9 and TRBJ1-4, with 7 bases matching TRBD1. Germline V lookup: CDR1 SGDLS, CDR2 YYNGEE. This CDR3 has 17 residues. V dropped 2 bases and J dropped 8; count of bases not matched to a gene: 15. CDR3 DNA: TGTGCCAGCAGCGTTGGGACAGAACCAACTCAGGGGGAAAAACTGTTTTTT. Encoded protein: CASSVGTEPTQGEKLFF.

The J gene is TRBJ1-4, the V gene TRBV6-1, with D tentatively TRBD1 (6 bases). There are 15 residues in the CDR3. The germline CDR1 and CDR2 sequences are MNHNS and SASEGT. Trimming shortened V by 1 base and J by 8 bases, and 14 bases separated the two germline ends. The CDR3 region has the DNA TGTGCCAGCAGTGAAGTGGGGGCCCGGGAAGAAAAACTGTTTTTT. Protein: CASSEVGAREEKLFF.

The chain links TRBV12-3 or TRBV12-4 to TRBJ2-1; 7 bases map to TRBD2. The length of the CDR3 is 12 residues. The trim removed 8 bases at V and 15 bases at J, leaving 13 bases unmatched. The CDR3 DNA reads TGTGCCAGCGGGGCTAGCGGTATTAAGCCGTTCTTC. The encoded protein is CASGASGIKPFF.

V usage is TRBV2 and J usage is TRBJ1-2; TRBD1 is a possible D gene (6 bases). This CDR3 region has 14 residues. Trimming pared 4 bases from V and 8 bases from J, leaving 17 bases between. Germline CDR1 reads SNHLY; CDR2 reads FYNNEI. CDR3 DNA: TGTGCCAGCAGTGCTCTGGGGGGGGCGAGCGGCTACACCTTC. Protein sequence: CASSALGGASGYTF.

This clone was detected once. V usage is TRBV5-4 and J usage is TRBJ1-4; D uncertain. Looked up from germline, CDR1 is SGHNT and CDR2 is YYREEE (reference sequence). V was clipped by 3 bases and J by 5 bases, with 23 bases between them. This CDR3 is built from 18 residues. This CDR3 reads CASSWTGGAGSGNEKLFF. CDR3 DNA: TGTGCCAGCAGCTGGACGGGCGGTGCGGGGAGTGGAAATGAAAAACTGTTTTTT.

The chain has TRBV4-2 and TRBJ2-1; 9 bases agree with TRBD1. The CDR3 loop spans 17 amino acids. V lost 0 bases to trimming and J lost 6 bases; unmatched junction nucleotides: 9. From germline, CDR1 is LGHNA and CDR2 YNFKEQ. CDR3 protein: CASSQDLTGTGLNEQFF. CDR3 nucleotide sequence: TGTGCCAGCAGCCAAGACTTAACCGGGACAGGGCTCAATGAGCAGTTCTTC.

On this clone itself: The sample has other DNA sequences that encode this CDR3 too. The J gene is TRBJ2-5, the V gene TRBV5-1; 8 positions match TRBD1. V shed 0 bases, J shed 1 base, and the junction held 8 bases outside the gene matches. Germline CDR1 and CDR2: SGHRS and YFSETQ. The CDR3 loop spans 17 amino acids. CDR3 sequence: CASSLGGQGATQETQYF. The CDR3 nucleotides read TGCGCCAGCAGCTTGGGGGGGCAGGGGGCTACCCAAGAGACCCAGTACTTC.

The chain joins TRBV19 to TRBJ1-4; 7 bases fit TRBD1. The trim removed 6 bases at V and 3 bases at J, leaving 7 bases unmatched. The germline V gene has CDR1 LNHDA and CDR2 SQIVND (reference sequence). This CDR3 contains 15 residues. CDR3 in amino acids: CASSLRQGANEKLFF. The CDR3 nucleotides are TGTGCCAGTAGCCTTCGTCAGGGGGCTAATGAAAAACTGTTTTTT.